Listed here is a single T cell receptor beta chain. A much more abundant neighbour one base away suggests this may be a read error. The CDR3 spans 16 residues. In germline, CDR1 is LGHNA, CDR2 YSLEER. MiXCR, run by TCRdb on the PCR reads, gives a single entry per CDR3 protein. The table records 85,000 to 130,000 distinct CDR3 sequences, 36% of them present only once. Between 20,000 and 1,000,000 sorted cells, with 10%, 30% or 50% RNA, yielded naive CD8 libraries. This entry comes from a study of molecular identifiers for immune sequencing clone quantification. The rearrangement links TRBV4-3 to TRBJ2-3; a weak D match, TRBD2 (6 bases). The material sequenced was naive CD8+ T cells from blood, with Jurkat cell RNA spiked in. Subset specified: FACS-sorted CD8+CD4-CCR7+CD45RA+ naive T cells. This TCR was recovered from a human donor in good health. Some libraries in this study had Jurkat cell RNA spiked in. The CDR3 DNA follows: TGCGCCGGCAGCCAAGATCGGCTAGCGAGTACAGATACGCAGTATTTT. It specifies CAGSQDRLASTDTQYF.